This T cell receptor beta chain was sequenced for a study of shared clonotypes between healthy human individuals. Findings and caveats of the study: Roughly 5% of naive CD4 clonotypes were shared across a handful of donors.

CDR3 length equals 14 residues. Trimming removed 1 base at V and 4 bases at J, with 10 bases between. Germline V lookup: CDR1 LNHDA, CDR2 SQIVND (reference sequence). TCRdb's table, derived via immunoSEQ multiplex PCR, lists solely in-frame clones and lacks some. This sample carries roughly 2.1 million clones, around 93% of them seen once, and the ten largest clones take under 2%. This clone appeared once. The antigen is undetermined. Cells designated naive CD8 were CD45RO-negative and were positively selected for CCR7, with terminally differentiated effector memory CD45RA+ cells excluded. The sample taken for sequencing was naive CD8+ T cells from PBMCs. V usage is TRBV19 and J usage is TRBJ1-1; D unclear. The sequence derives from a man younger than 30 in good health. Some clones in this sample may be carry-over from other donors' samples. CDR3 region: CASSIADWGTEAFF. The CDR3 DNA sequence: TGTGCCAGTAGTATAGCAGATTGGGGCACTGAAGCTTTCTTT.